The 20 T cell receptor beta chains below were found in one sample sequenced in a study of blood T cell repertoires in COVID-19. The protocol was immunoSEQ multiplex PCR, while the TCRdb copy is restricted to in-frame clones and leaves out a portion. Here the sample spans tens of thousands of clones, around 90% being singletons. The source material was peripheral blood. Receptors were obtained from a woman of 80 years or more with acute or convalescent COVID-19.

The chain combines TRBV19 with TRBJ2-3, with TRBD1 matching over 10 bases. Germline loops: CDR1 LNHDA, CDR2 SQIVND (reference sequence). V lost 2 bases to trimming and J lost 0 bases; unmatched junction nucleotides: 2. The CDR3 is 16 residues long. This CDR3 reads CASSIRGQGSTDTQYF. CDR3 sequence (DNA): TGTGCCAGTAGTATACGGGGACAGGGGAGCACAGATACGCAGTATTTT.

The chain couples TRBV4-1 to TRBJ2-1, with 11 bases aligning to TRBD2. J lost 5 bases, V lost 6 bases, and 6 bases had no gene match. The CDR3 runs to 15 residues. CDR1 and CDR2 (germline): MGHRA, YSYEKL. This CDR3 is CASSPGTSGHNEQFF. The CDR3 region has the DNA TGCGCCAGCAGTCCCGGGACTAGCGGTCACAATGAGCAGTTCTTC.

CDR3 amino acids: CASSRGDRGSYEQYF. As DNA, the CDR3 is TGTGCCAGCAGTCGCGGCGACAGGGGCTCCTACGAGCAGTACTTC. The chain employs TRBV6-5 and TRBJ2-7; 8 positions match TRBD1. CDR3 length: 15 residues. The V gene's germline CDR1 is MNHEY and CDR2 SVGAGI. Losses at the gene ends were 5 bases for V and 0 bases for J; bases not matched to a gene: 6.

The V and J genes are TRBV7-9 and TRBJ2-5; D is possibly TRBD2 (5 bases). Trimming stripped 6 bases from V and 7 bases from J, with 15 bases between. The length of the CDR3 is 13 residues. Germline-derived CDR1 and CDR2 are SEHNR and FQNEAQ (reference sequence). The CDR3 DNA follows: TGTGCCAGCAGTCAAGGAGGCTGGGGGACCCAGTACTTC. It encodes CASSQGGWGTQYF.

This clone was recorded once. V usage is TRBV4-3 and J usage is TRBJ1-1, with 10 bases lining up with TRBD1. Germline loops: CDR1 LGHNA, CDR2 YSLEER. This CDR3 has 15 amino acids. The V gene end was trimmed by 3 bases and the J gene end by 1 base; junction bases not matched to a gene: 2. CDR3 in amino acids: CASSHDRGRNTEAFF. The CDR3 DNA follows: TGCGCCAGCAGCCATGACAGGGGGCGGAACACTGAAGCTTTCTTT.

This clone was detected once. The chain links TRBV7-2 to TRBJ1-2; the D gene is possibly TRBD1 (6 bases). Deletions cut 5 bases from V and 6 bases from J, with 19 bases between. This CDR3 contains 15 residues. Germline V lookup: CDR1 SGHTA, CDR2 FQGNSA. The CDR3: CASSVDRWSSHGYTF. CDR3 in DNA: TGTGCCAGCAGCGTTGACAGGTGGAGTAGTCATGGCTACACCTTC.

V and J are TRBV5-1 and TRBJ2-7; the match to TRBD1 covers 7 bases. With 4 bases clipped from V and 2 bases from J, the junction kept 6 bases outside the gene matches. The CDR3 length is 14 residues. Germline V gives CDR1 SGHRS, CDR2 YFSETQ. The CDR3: CASSPSGQTYEQYF. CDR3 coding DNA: TGCGCCAGCAGCCCCTCGGGACAGACCTACGAGCAGTACTTC.

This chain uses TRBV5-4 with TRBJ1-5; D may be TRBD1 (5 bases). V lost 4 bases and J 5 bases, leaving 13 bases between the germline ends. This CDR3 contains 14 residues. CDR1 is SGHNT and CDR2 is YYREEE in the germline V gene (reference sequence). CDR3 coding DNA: TGTGCCAGCAGCCAAGGGACGGGGGATCAGCCCCAGCATTTT. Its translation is CASSQGTGDQPQHF.

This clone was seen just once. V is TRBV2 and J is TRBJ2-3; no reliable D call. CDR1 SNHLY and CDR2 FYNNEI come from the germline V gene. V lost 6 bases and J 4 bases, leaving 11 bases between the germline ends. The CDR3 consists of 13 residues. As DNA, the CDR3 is TGTGCCAGCAGACCAACTATTTCAGATACGCAGTATTTT. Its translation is CASRPTISDTQYF. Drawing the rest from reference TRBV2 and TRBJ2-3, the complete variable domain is EPEVTQTPSHQVTQMGQEVILRCVPISNHLYFYWYRQILGQKVEFLVSFYNNEISEKSEIFDDQFSVERPDGSNFTLKIRSTKLEDSAMYFCASRPTISDTQYFGPGTRLTVL.

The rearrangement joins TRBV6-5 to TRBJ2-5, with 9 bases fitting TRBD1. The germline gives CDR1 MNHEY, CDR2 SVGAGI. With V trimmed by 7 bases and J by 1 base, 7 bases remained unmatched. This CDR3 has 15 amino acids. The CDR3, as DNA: TGTGCCAGCAAGGAGGACAGGGGAGGCCAAGAGACCCAGTACTTC. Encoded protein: CASKEDRGGQETQYF.

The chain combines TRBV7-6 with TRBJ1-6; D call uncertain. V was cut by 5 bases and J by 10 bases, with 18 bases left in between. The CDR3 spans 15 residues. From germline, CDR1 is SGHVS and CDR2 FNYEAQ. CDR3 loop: CASSRTSDRGSPLHF. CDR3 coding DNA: TGTGCCAGCAGCCGAACAAGTGACCGCGGGTCACCCCTCCACTTT.

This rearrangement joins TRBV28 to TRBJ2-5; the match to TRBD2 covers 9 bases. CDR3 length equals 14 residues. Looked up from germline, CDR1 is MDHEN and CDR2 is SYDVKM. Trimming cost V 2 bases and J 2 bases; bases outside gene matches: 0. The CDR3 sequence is CASSLAGGQETQYF. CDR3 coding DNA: TGTGCCAGCAGTTTAGCGGGAGGGCAAGAGACCCAGTACTTC.

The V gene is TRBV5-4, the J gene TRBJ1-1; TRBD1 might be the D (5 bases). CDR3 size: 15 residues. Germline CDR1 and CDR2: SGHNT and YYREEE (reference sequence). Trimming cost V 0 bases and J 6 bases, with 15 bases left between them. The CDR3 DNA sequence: TGTGCCAGCAGCTTGGGAGTTACACCGGGGGCTGAAGCTTTCTTT. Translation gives CASSLGVTPGAEAFF.

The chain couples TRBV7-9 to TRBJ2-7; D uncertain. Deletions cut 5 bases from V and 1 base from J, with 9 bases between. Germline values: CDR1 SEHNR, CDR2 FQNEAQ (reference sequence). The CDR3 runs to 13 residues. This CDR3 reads CASSLAGSYEQYF. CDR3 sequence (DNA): TGTGCCAGCAGCCTCGCCGGGTCCTACGAGCAGTACTTC.

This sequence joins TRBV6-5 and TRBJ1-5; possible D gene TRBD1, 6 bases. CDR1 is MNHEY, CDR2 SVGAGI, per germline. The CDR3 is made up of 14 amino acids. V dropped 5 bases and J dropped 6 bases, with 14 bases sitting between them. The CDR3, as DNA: TGTGCCAGCAGTCCTGGCCCCAGGGGTCAGCCCCAGCATTTT. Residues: CASSPGPRGQPQHF.

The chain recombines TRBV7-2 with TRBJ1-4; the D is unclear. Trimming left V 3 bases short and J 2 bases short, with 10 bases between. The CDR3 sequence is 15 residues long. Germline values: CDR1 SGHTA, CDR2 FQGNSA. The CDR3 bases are TGTGCCAGCAGCTTCACTAAAGCCACTAATGAAAAACTGTTTTTT. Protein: CASSFTKATNEKLFF.

This CDR3 reads CASSPSLTTGETQYF. The CDR3 DNA sequence: TGTGCCAGCTCACCCTCCCTGACGACTGGGGAGACCCAGTACTTC. The V gene is TRBV18, the J gene TRBJ2-5; D unclear. V gave up 3 bases and J gave up 5 bases, with 16 bases separating them. The germline V gene encodes CDR1 KGHSH and CDR2 LQKENI. This CDR3 contains 15 residues.

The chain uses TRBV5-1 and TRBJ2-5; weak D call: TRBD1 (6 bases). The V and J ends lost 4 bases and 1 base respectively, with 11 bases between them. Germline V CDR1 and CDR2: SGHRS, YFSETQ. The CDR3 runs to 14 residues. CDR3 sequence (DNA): TGCGCCAGCAGCCAGGGACACCCCCAAGAGACCCAGTACTTC. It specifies CASSQGHPQETQYF.

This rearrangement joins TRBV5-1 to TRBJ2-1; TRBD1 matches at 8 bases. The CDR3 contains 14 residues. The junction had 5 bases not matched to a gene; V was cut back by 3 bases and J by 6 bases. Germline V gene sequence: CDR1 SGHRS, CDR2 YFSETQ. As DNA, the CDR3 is TGCGCCAGCAGCTCTGGACAGGGAAGCAATGAGCAGTTCTTC. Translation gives CASSSGQGSNEQFF.

The CDR3 DNA sequence: TGTGCCAGCAGTCCCGGGACAGCTGAAGCTTTCTTT. This gives the protein CASSPGTAEAFF. This chain uses TRBV3-1 (or the pseudogene TRBV3-2) with TRBJ1-1; 7 bases agree with TRBD1. The trim removed 6 bases at V and 6 bases at J, leaving 4 bases unmatched. This CDR3 has 12 amino acids. CDR1 and CDR2 (germline): LGHDT, YNNKEL (reference sequence).